Detailed here is one TCR beta chain. Its specificity is not known. This entry is derived from a study of cytomegalovirus exposure and HLA in healthy donors. Broader study findings: A list of about 180 TCR beta chains associated with cytomegalovirus was given.

The PCR ran on 60 Vbeta and 13 Jbeta primers. The method was immunoSEQ multiplex PCR; TCRdb's version includes in-frame clones alone and lacks a portion of them. The data show over 45,000 clones, around 83% seen once. Germline V CDR1 and CDR2: MNHEY, SVGAGI. The CDR3 has 15 amino acids. Trimming pared 4 bases from V and 5 bases from J, leaving 15 bases between. This chain joins TRBV6-5 and TRBJ1-5, with D unclear. The sample was PBMCs. This sequence was found in a man aged 30 to 39 in good health and CMV-seronegative. The CDR3: CASSSYSGEYQPQHF. Here the CDR3 DNA reads TGTGCCAGCAGTTCCTACAGCGGGGAGTATCAGCCCCAGCATTTT.